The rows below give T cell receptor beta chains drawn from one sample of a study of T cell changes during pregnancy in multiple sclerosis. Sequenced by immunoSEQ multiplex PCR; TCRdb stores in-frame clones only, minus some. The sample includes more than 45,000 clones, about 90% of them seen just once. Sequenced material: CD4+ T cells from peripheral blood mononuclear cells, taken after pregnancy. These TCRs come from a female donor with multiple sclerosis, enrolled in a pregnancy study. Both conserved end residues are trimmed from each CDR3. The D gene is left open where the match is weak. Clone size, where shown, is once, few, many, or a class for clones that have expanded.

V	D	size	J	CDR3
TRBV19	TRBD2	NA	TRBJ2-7	ASSIIQLADPYEQY
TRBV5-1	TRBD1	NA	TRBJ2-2	ASSPFPGQGDTGELF
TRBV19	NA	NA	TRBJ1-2	ASSGFGQNYGYT
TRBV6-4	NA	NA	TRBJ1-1	ASRETADTEAF
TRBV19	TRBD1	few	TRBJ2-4	ASSADRVENIQY
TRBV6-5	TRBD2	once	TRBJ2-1	ASSSSLAGGFHEQF
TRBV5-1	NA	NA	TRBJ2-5	ASSLRAGDGETQY
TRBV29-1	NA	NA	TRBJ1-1	SVEDRTEAF
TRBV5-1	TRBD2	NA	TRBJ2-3	ASSFFTSASTDTQY
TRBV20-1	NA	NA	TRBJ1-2	SAADRLGYT